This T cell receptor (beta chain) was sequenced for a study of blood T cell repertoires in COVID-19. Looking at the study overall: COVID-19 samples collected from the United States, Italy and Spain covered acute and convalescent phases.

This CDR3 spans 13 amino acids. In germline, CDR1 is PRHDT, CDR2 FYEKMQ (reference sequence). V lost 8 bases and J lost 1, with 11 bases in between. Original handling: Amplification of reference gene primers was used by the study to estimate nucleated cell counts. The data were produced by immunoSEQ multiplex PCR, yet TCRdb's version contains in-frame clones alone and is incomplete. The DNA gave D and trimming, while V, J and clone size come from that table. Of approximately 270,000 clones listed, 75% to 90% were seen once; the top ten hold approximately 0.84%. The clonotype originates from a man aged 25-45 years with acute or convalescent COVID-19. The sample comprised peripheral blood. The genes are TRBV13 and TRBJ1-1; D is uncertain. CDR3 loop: CASERRANTEAFF. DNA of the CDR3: TGTGCCAGCGAAAGGAGGGCGAACACTGAAGCTTTCTTT.